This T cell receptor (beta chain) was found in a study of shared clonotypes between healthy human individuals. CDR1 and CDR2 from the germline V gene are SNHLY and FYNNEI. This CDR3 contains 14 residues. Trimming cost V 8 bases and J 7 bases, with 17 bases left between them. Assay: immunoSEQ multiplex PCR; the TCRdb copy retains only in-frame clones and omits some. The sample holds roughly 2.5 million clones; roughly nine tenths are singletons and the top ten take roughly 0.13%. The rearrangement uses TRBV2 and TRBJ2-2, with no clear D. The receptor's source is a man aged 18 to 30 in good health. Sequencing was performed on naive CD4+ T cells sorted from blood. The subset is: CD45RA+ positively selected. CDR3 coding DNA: TGTGCCAGCGGGTCGATCCCGTGGGGCGGGGAGCTGTTTTTT. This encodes CASGSIPWGGELFF.